The source of this T cell receptor (beta chain) is a study of tumor-infiltrating lymphocytes in primary liver carcinoma. From roughly 21-30 mg of unsorted bulk tissue, DNA and RNA were co-extracted together. The study, taken as a whole, reports: Merely about 7-24% of top clones occurred in all five tumor regions.

Of note for this clonotype: The target antigen is unknown.

This CDR3 region has 11 residues. The germline V gene has CDR1 SGHKS and CDR2 YYEKEE (reference sequence). Trimming took 2 bases from V and 11 from J, leaving 9 bases between them. TCR beta cDNA was made from 400 to 500 ng total RNA with a constant-region primer. It was through three nested multiplex PCR rounds of slightly modified ARM-PCR that TCR beta libraries arose. Each of the first two PCR rounds ran nine to ten cycles with TRBV1-TRBV30 forward and C-beta reverse primers. TCRdb reanalysed the multiplex PCR reads using MiXCR and keeps one entry per CDR3 protein. Of roughly 100,000 distinct CDR3 sequences in the sample, around 80% were seen once.

This clonotype originated in a middle-aged man with primary liver carcinoma and hepatitis B virus infection. The source material was liver tumor tissue from sampling region 3. Noted subset: tumor region T3, left-lateral pole. This sequence joins TRBV5-5 and TRBJ2-3; D not certain. CDR3 sequence reads: CASSFGNMQYF. CDR3 nucleotides: TGTGCCAGCAGCTTTGGAAATATGCAGTATTTT.